These T cell receptor beta chains were read from a single sample in a study of human T cells and chemical hapten exposure. TCRdb analysed the RACE reads with MiXCR anew, one entry per CDR3 protein. The table lists under 450,000 distinct CDR3 sequences, more than 4.5% of them singletons. This specimen was whole blood, taken in connection with sensitization to the hapten diphenylcyclopropenone (DPC). The receptors originated from a woman in her 50s with alopecia areata. Some clones in this sample may be carry-over from other donors' samples. The CDR3 runs from the conserved cysteine through the conserved F or W. A D gene is named only where the DNA matches it firmly. Some rows mark clone size as missing; the rest say once, few, many or name a class of expanded clone.

j_call clone_size d_call cdr3_length v_call cdr3_nt cdr3_aa
TRBJ1-5 - - 14 TRBV20-1 TGCAGTGCTAGAGTGGGGAATAGCAATCAGCCCCAGCATTTT CSARVGNSNQPQHF
TRBJ1-2 few - 14 TRBV28 TGTGCCAGCAGAACCTCCCTGAGAAACTATGGCTACACCTTC CASRTSLRNYGYTF
TRBJ2-7 - TRBD2 13 TRBV7-2 TGTGCCAGCAGCTTAGCGCAGGCTAGCGGGCGGGACTTC CASSLAQASGRDF
TRBJ2-2 many - 14 TRBV14 TGTGCCAGCAGCCAGCAATCAGAGACCGGGGAGCTGTTTTTT CASSQQSETGELFF
TRBJ1-1 many - 13 TRBV30 TGTGCCTGGAGTTTTGGGGACAACACTGAAGCTTTCTTT CAWSFGDNTEAFF
TRBJ2-7 many TRBD1 14 TRBV7-9 TGTGCCAGCAGCCTCCGGGACAGGGCCGTCGAGCAGTACTTC CASSLRDRAVEQYF
TRBJ2-7 many - 15 TRBV28 TGTGCCACCACGCGGTGGTCTGCCGACCCCTACGAGCAGTACTTC CATTRWSADPYEQYF
TRBJ1-6 many - 15 TRBV6-2/TRBV6-3 TGTGCCAGCAGTTACGGCGGGACACATAATTCACCCCTCCACTTT CASSYGGTHNSPLHF
TRBJ1-2 many - 11 TRBV2 TGTGCCAGCAGGGGAGGGAGAGGCTACACCTTC CASRGGRGYTF
TRBJ2-3 - TRBD2 14 TRBV2 TGTGCCAGCAGAGACGGGGGGGCCACAGATACGCAGTATTTT CASRDGGATDTQYF
TRBJ2-2 many - 12 TRBV28 TGTGCCAGCACGTACGGGCCCGGGGAGCTGTTTTTT CASTYGPGELFF
TRBJ1-5 many - 15 TRBV6-1 TGTGCCAGCCTAAAGGGGCACCGGAGCAATCAGCCCCAGCATTTT CASLKGHRSNQPQHF
TRBJ1-1 many - 13 TRBV6-2/TRBV6-3 TGTGCCAGCAGCCTGAATAGGAACACTGAAGCTTTCTTT CASSLNRNTEAFF
TRBJ2-1 - - 17 TRBV5-6 TGTGCCAGCAGCTTGGACACCCTCCCCAGCTCCTACAATGAGCAGTTCTTC CASSLDTLPSSYNEQFF
TRBJ1-4 many - 15 TRBV7-2 TGTGCCAGCAGCGTTGGGGTCAGGGTTGGGGAAAAACTGTTTTTT CASSVGVRVGEKLFF
TRBJ2-3 many TRBD1 15 TRBV5-1 TGCGCCAGCAGCACCGACAGGGGGCGCGTAGATACGCAGTATTTT CASSTDRGRVDTQYF
TRBJ2-6 many - 16 TRBV7-2 TGTGCCAGCAGCCTAAGGTCCGACTCTGGGGCCAACGTCCTGACTTTC CASSLRSDSGANVLTF
TRBJ2-1 - TRBD2 15 TRBV7-6 TGTGCCAGCAGCTCCTTAGCGGGGGGGCACGGTGAGCAGTTCTTC CASSSLAGGHGEQFF
TRBJ2-5 - TRBD2 16 TRBV20-1 TGCAGTGCTAGAGATCTCGAGACTAGCTCCCAAGAGACCCAGTACTTC CSARDLETSSQETQYF
TRBJ1-2 many - 15 TRBV27 TGTGCCAGCAGTTCGGTGCAGGGGTTAGACTATGGCTACACCTTC CASSSVQGLDYGYTF
TRBJ2-7 - TRBD2 11 TRBV20-1 TGCAGTGCCCGGGAGGGAGGCGAGCAGTACTTC CSAREGGEQYF
TRBJ2-1 many - 16 TRBV11-2 TGTGCCAGCAGCTTGAATATTCGGCACAGGGCCTTTGAGCAGTTCTTC CASSLNIRHRAFEQFF